The clone carrying this T cell receptor beta chain was counted between two and nine times. Its target is unknown. The V gene end was trimmed by 6 bases and the J gene end by 7 bases; junction bases not matched to a gene: 3. Germline assignment: CDR1 MNHNS and CDR2 SASEGT. The CDR3 totals 14 residues. The data originate from a study of T cells in Graves' hyperthyroidism and ophthalmopathy. Authors of the study amplified TCR beta CDR3 regions from RNA transcripts. The TCR CDR3 first-round RT-PCR relied on the HTBI primer set. TCRdb redid the calling of the multiplex PCR reads with MiXCR, one entry per CDR3 protein. The repertoire consists of hundreds of thousands of distinct CDR3 sequences, with approximately 14% occurring once and the leading ten covering roughly 10%. Graves' hyperthyroidism qualified as stable when ophthalmopathy did not progress within 18 months. Points from the study as a whole: Among thyroid clonotypes expanded above 0.001, most also appeared in blood.

This receptor was obtained from a woman aged 18-29 years with Graves' hyperthyroidism. The sample consisted of blood. This chain joins TRBV6-1 and TRBJ1-4, with TRBD1 matching over 12 bases. CDR3 sequence reads: CASRGTGGSEKLFF. The CDR3 nucleotides read TGTGCCAGCAGGGGGACAGGGGGCTCTGAAAAACTGTTTTTT.